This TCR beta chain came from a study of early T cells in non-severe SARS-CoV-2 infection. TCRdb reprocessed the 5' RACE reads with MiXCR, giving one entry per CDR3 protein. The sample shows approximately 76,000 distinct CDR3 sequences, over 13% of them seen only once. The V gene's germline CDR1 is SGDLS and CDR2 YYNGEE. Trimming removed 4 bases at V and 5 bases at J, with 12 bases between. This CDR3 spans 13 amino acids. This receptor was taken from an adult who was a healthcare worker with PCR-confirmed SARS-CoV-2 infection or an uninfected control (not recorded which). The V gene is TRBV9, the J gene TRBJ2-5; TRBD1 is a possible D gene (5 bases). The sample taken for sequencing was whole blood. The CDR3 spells CASSPVPGETQYF. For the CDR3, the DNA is TGTGCCAGCAGCCCCGTCCCAGGGGAGACCCAGTACTTC.